Shown below are 21 T cell receptor beta chains from a single sample sequenced in a study of blood T cell repertoires in COVID-19. The repertoire was sequenced with immunoSEQ multiplex PCR; TCRdb's copy has only in-frame clones and lacks some. The table includes about 420,000 clones, about 90% detected once. Sequencing was performed on peripheral blood. These receptors originate from a man between 18 and 35 years old with COVID-19, enrolled during active disease.

The chain links TRBV23-1 to TRBJ2-7; the D gene is possibly TRBD2 (6 bases). TRBV23-1 qualifies as an ORF whose function is uncertain. This CDR3 region has 16 residues. V gave up 4 bases and J gave up 3 bases, with 19 bases separating them. The CDR3 DNA reads as TGCGCCAGCAGTCGCAGGCCGGGAGACTTGGGCTACGAGCAGTACTTC. Protein sequence: CASSRRPGDLGYEQYF.

This clone has a handful of counts. V usage is TRBV12-3 or TRBV12-4 and J usage is TRBJ2-2; no definite D call. The V gene lost 3 bases and the J gene lost 7 bases, with 9 bases spanning the gap. The CDR3 runs to 13 residues. The CDR3 DNA reads TGTGCCAGCAGTTTCTCTACCCACGGGGAGCTGTTTTTT. Its protein product is CASSFSTHGELFF.

This clone was detected once. The chain has TRBV5-1 and TRBJ2-5; tentative D call: TRBD2 (6 bases). CDR1 SGHRS and CDR2 YFSETQ come from the germline V gene. The CDR3 is 15 amino acids. V lost 6 bases and J 3 bases, leaving 18 bases between the germline ends. CDR3 nucleotides: TGCGCCAGCAAAAACCTCCCGGGGGAGGAAGAGACCCAGTACTTC. Its protein product is CASKNLPGEEETQYF.

V gene TRBV25-1 combines with J gene TRBJ2-1; TRBD1 is a possible D gene (6 bases). Germline-derived CDR1 and CDR2 are MGHDK and SYGVNS. The CDR3 covers 16 residues. Trimming removed 1 base at V and 9 bases at J, with 19 bases between. The CDR3 here is CASSEFRGTGLGEQFF. Written as DNA, the CDR3 is TGTGCCAGCAGTGAATTCAGGGGAACAGGGCTGGGTGAGCAGTTCTTC.

This chain uses TRBV24-1 with TRBJ2-3; TRBD2 matches 8 bases. Germline V CDR1 and CDR2: KGHDR, SFDVKD. This CDR3 has 16 residues. The V and J ends lost 3 bases and 2 bases, in that order; junction bases with no gene match: 6. The CDR3 reads CATSDPAGGSTDTQYF. CDR3 DNA sequence: TGTGCCACCAGTGATCCTGCGGGGGGTTCCACAGATACGCAGTATTTT.

This chain uses TRBV2 with TRBJ2-5; weak D call: TRBD2 (5 bases). Trimming removed 6 bases from V and 1 base from J, with 15 bases in between. The germline gives CDR1 SNHLY, CDR2 FYNNEI. There are 15 residues in the CDR3. This CDR3 is CASRQRVSSQETQYF. Written as DNA, the CDR3 is TGTGCCAGCAGGCAGAGGGTTTCGTCCCAAGAGACCCAGTACTTC.

This sequence joins TRBV19 and TRBJ2-1; maybe TRBD1 (6 bases). The CDR3 sequence is 14 residues long. V lost 6 bases and J 9 bases, leaving 18 bases between the germline ends. Germline lookup yields CDR1 LNHDA and CDR2 SQIVND (reference sequence). CDR3 nucleotides: TGTGCCAGTAGGCCGAACCTACAGGGAGCTGAGCAGTTCTTC. Protein product: CASRPNLQGAEQFF.

The rearrangement joins TRBV9 to TRBJ2-6; TRBD1 might be the D (5 bases). CDR1 and CDR2 from the germline V gene are SGDLS and YYNGEE. Trimming stripped 3 bases from V and 0 bases from J, with 10 bases between. There are 16 residues in the CDR3. The CDR3 DNA reads as TGTGCCAGCAGCGAAGGGGTTATCTCTGGGGCCAACGTCCTGACTTTC. It codes for CASSEGVISGANVLTF.

This chain joins TRBV4-1 and TRBJ1-1; no clear D. Between the trimmed V and J ends, which lost 1 base and 4 bases, there was a span of 13 bases. The CDR3 runs 15 residues. Germline values: CDR1 MGHRA, CDR2 YSYEKL. The CDR3 DNA reads TGCGCCAGCAGCCAAGGAGGGAACCTTGGCACTGAAGCTTTCTTT. This gives the protein CASSQGGNLGTEAFF.

The rearrangement joins TRBV7-9 to TRBJ2-5; D possibly corresponds to TRBD2 (6 bases). The CDR3 contains 17 residues. CDR1 is SEHNR, CDR2 FQNEAQ, per germline (reference sequence). Trimming shortened V by 1 base and J by 2 bases, and 17 bases separated the two germline ends. The CDR3 sequence is CASSLGGRGDSQETQYF. CDR3 nucleotide sequence: TGTGCCAGCAGCTTAGGAGGGAGAGGGGACTCACAAGAGACCCAGTACTTC.

This clone was detected once. The chain couples TRBV24-1 to TRBJ2-3; D possibly corresponds to TRBD1 (5 bases). V lost 8 bases and J 0 bases, leaving 11 bases between the germline ends. Germline assignment: CDR1 KGHDR and CDR2 SFDVKD. This CDR3 region has 14 residues. In DNA, the CDR3 is TGTGCCACCAAGCAGGGTTCCAGCACAGATACGCAGTATTTT. This encodes CATKQGSSTDTQYF.

J is TRBJ2-6 and V is TRBV6-5, with D perhaps matching TRBD2 (5 bases). V was clipped by 7 bases and J by 1 base, with 11 bases between them. Germline loops: CDR1 MNHEY, CDR2 SVGAGI. This CDR3 contains 15 residues. This chain's CDR3 is CASKEGRSGANVLTF. CDR3 coding DNA: TGTGCCAGCAAAGAGGGCCGGTCTGGGGCCAACGTCCTGACTTTC.

This clone was detected once. V usage is TRBV27 and J usage is TRBJ2-1, with 10 bases matching TRBD1. The CDR3 covers 14 residues. The V segment lost 3 bases and the J segment 6 bases; nucleotides outside the gene matches: 2. The germline V gene encodes CDR1 MNHEY and CDR2 SMNVEV (reference sequence). CDR3 sequence reads: CASSFGTGVNEQFF. The CDR3 DNA reads TGTGCCAGCAGTTTCGGGACAGGGGTCAATGAGCAGTTCTTC.

The V and J genes are TRBV11-2 and TRBJ1-2; 7 bases align to TRBD1. V was pared by 7 bases and J by 6 bases, with 14 bases of the junction left unmatched. Germline CDR1 and CDR2: SGHAT and FQNNGV. This CDR3 region has 15 residues. CDR3 amino acids: CASKDGTEGEDGYTF. The CDR3 DNA reads as TGTGCCAGCAAGGACGGGACAGAGGGGGAAGATGGCTACACCTTC. Full variable domain (rest looked up from reference TRBV11-2 and TRBJ1-2): EAGVAQSPRYKIIEKRQSVAFWCNPISGHATLYWYQQILGQGPKLLIQFQNNGVVDDSQLPKDRFSAERLKGVDSTLKIQPAKLEDSAVYLCASKDGTEGEDGYTFGSGTRLTVV.

V usage is TRBV7-9 and J usage is TRBJ1-5, with 10 bases that match TRBD1. With 5 bases clipped from V and 7 bases from J, the junction kept 2 bases outside the gene matches. CDR3 size: 13 residues. Germline assignment: CDR1 SEHNR and CDR2 FQNEAQ (reference sequence). The CDR3 bases are TGTGCCAGCAGCACGGACAGGGGGCAGCCCCAGCATTTT. Translating gives CASSTDRGQPQHF. The variable domain in full, with the rest retrieved from reference TRBV7-9 and TRBJ1-5, is DTGVSQNPRHKITKRGQNVTFRCDPISEHNRLYWYRQTLGQGPEFLTYFQNEAQLEKSRLLSDRFSAERPKGSFSTLEIQRTEQGDSAMYLCASSTDRGQPQHFGDGTRLSIL.

J is TRBJ2-1 and V is TRBV19; TRBD2 might be the D (6 bases). Between the trimmed V and J ends, which lost 4 bases and 8 bases, there was a span of 9 bases. Germline CDR1 is LNHDA and CDR2 is SQIVND (reference sequence). The CDR3 contains 12 residues. In nucleotides, the CDR3 is TGTGCCAGTAGTAGTTCGGGGGATGAGCAGTTCTTC. Translating it yields CASSSSGDEQFF.

This rearrangement joins TRBV12-3 or TRBV12-4 to TRBJ2-5; 9 bases align to TRBD2. V was pared by 6 bases and J by 3 bases, with 2 bases of the junction left unmatched. CDR3 size: 13 residues. The CDR3, as DNA: TGTGCCAGCAGCCGACTAGCGGAAGAGACCCAGTACTTC. It codes for CASSRLAEETQYF.

V gene TRBV4-2 combines with J gene TRBJ2-7; weak D call: TRBD2 (7 bases). V was trimmed by 7 bases and J by 4 bases, leaving 11 bases between them. CDR1 LGHNA and CDR2 YNFKEQ come from the germline V gene. The CDR3 covers 12 residues. The CDR3: CASKGEGYEQYF. As DNA, the CDR3 is TGTGCCAGCAAGGGGGAGGGTTACGAGCAGTACTTC.

The genes are TRBV7-6 and TRBJ2-5, with D tentatively TRBD1 (5 bases). V was clipped by 6 bases and J by 2 bases, with 13 bases between them. The CDR3 extends over 14 amino acids. CDR1 and CDR2 from the germline V gene are SGHVS and FNYEAQ. The CDR3 bases are TGTGCCAGCAGTGGTTTCTCAGGGCAAGAGACCCAGTACTTC. It is translated as CASSGFSGQETQYF.

V usage is TRBV3-1 (or the pseudogene TRBV3-2) and J usage is TRBJ2-5; TRBD1 agrees at 8 bases. The V and J ends lost 6 bases and 7 bases, in that order; junction bases with no gene match: 7. The CDR3 loop spans 13 amino acids. CDR1 is LGHDT, CDR2 YNNKEL, per germline (reference sequence). CDR3 protein: CASSLGQAGTQYF. CDR3 DNA: TGTGCCAGCAGTCTGGGACAGGCAGGGACCCAGTACTTC.

This clone was observed a handful of times. The chain carries TRBV19 and TRBJ1-2, with 7 nucleotides matching TRBD1. Germline assignment: CDR1 LNHDA and CDR2 SQIVND (reference sequence). V was pared by 7 bases and J by 8 bases, with 10 bases of the junction left unmatched. There are 13 residues in the CDR3. The CDR3 region has the DNA TGTGCCAGTAACTACAGGGGCGCTGGGGGCTACACCTTC. It codes for CASNYRGAGGYTF.